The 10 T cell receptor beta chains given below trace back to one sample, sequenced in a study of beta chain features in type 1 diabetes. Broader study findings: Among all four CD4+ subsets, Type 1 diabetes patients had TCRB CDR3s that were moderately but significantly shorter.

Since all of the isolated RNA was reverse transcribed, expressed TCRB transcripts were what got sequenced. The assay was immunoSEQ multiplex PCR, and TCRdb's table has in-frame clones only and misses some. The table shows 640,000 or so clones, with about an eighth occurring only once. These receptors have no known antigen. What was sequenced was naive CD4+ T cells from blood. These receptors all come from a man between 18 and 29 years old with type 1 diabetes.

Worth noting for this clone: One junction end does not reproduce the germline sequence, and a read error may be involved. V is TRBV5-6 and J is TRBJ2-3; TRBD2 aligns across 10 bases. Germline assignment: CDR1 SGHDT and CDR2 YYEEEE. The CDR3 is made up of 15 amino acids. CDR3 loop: CASGFTSGGTDTQYF. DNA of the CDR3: TGTGCCAGCGGCTTCACTAGCGGGGGCACAGATACGCAGTATTTT.

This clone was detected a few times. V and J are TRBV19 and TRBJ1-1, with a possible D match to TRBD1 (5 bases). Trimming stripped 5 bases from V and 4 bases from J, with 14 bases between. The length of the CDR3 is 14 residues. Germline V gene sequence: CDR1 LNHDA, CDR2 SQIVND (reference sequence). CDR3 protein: CASSLLPGTTEAFF. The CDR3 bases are TGTGCCAGTAGTTTACTCCCAGGGACCACTGAAGCTTTCTTT.

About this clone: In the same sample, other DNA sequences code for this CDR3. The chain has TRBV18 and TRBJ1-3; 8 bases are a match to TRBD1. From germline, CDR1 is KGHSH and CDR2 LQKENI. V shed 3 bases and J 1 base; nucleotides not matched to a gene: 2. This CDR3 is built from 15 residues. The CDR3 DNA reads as TGTGCCAGCTCACCCCGGACAGGGTCTGGAAACACCATATATTTT. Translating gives CASSPRTGSGNTIYF.

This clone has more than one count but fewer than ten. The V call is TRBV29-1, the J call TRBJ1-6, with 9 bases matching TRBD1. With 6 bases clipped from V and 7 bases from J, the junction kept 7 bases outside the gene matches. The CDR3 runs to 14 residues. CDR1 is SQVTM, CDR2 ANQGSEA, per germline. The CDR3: CSVRTGTGNSPLHF. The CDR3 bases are TGCAGCGTCCGTACCGGGACAGGGAATTCACCCCTCCACTTT.

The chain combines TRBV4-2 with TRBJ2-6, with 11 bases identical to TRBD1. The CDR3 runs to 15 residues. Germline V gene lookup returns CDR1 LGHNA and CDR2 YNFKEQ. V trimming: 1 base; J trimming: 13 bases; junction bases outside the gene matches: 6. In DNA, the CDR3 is TGTGCCAGCAGCCAAGGTCCGGGACAGGGGGGTGTCCTGACTTTC. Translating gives CASSQGPGQGGVLTF.

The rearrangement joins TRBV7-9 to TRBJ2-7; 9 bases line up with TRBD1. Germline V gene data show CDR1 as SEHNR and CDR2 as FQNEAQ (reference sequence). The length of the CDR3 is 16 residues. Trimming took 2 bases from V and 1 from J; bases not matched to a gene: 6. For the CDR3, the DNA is TGTGCCAGCAGCTTACTTGTGACAGGGGGTTCCTACGAGCAGTACTTC. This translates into CASSLLVTGGSYEQYF.

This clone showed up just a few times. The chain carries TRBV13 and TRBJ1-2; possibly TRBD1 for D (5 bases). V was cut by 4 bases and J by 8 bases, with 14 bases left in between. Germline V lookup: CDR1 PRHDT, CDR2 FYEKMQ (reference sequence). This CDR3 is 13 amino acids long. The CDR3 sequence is CASSSTATSGYTF. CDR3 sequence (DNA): TGTGCCAGCAGCTCGACAGCCACGTCAGGCTACACCTTC.

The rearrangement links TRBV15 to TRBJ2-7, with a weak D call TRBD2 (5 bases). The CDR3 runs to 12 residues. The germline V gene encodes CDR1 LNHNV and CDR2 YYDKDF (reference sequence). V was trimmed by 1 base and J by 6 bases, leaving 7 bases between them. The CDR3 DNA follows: TGTGCCACCAGCAGAGCGGGGTTCGAGCAGTACTTC. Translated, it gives CATSRAGFEQYF. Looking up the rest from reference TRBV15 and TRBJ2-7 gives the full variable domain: DAMVIQNPRYQVTQFGKPVTLSCSQTLNHNVMYWYQQKSSQAPKLLFHYYDKDFNNEADTPDNFQSRRPNTSFCFLDIRSPGLGDTAMYLCATSRAGFEQYFGPGTRLTVT.

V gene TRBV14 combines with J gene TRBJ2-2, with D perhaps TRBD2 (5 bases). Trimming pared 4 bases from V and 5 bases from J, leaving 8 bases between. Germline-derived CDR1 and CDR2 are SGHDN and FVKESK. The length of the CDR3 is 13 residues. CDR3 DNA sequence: TGTGCCAGCAGCCCTAGCAATACCGGGGAGCTGTTTTTT. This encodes CASSPSNTGELFF. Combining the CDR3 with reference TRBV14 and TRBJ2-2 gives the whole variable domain EAGVTQFPSHSVIEKGQTVTLRCDPISGHDNLYWYRRVMGKEIKFLLHFVKESKQDESGMPNNRFLAERTGGTYSTLKVQPAELEDSGVYFCASSPSNTGELFFGEGSRLTVL.

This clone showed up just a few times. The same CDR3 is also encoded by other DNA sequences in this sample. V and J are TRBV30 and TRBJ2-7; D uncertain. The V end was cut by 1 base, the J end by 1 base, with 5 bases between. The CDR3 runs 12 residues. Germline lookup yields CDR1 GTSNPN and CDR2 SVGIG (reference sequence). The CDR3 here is CAWSASSYEQYF. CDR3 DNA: TGTGCCTGGAGTGCCAGTTCCTACGAGCAGTACTTC.